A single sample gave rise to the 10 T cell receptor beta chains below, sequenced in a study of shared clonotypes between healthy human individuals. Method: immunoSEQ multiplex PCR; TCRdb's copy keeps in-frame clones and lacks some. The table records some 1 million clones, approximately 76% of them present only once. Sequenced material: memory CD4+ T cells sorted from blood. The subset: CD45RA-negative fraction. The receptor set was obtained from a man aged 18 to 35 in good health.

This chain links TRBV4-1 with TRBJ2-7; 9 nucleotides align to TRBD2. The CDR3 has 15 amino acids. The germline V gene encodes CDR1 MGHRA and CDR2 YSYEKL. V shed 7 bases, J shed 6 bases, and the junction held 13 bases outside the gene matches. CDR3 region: CASTLQAGGDGEQYF. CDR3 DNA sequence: TGCGCCAGCACACTACAGGCGGGGGGGGACGGCGAGCAGTACTTC.

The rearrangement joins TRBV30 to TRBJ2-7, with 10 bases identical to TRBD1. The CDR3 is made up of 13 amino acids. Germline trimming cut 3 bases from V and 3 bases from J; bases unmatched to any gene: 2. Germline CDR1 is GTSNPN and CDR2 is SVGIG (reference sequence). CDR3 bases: TGTGCCTGGAGGACAGGGGGCTTCTACGAGCAGTACTTC. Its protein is CAWRTGGFYEQYF.

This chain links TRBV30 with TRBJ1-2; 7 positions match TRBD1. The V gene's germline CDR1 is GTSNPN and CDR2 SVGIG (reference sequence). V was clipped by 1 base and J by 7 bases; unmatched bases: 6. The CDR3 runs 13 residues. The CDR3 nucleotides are TGTGCCTGGAGTGAAGGGGGCGGGGTTGGCTACACCTTC. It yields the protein CAWSEGGGVGYTF.

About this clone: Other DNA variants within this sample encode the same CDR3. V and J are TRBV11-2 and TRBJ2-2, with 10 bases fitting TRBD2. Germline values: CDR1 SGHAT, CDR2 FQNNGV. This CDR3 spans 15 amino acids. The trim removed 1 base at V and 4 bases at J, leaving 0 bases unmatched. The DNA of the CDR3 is TGTGCCAGCAGCTTAGTAGCGGGAGGCACCGGGGAGCTGTTTTTT. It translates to CASSLVAGGTGELFF.

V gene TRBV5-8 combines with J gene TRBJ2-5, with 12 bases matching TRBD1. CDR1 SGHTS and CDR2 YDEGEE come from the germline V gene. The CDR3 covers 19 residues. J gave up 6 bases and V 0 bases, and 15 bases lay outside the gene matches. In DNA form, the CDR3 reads TGTGCCAGCAGCTTGGGTCGGCGATGGGGGACAGGGGGCCGGAAGACCCAGTACTTC. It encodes CASSLGRRWGTGGRKTQYF.

The CDR3 sequence: CASSLNSGTGREQYF. CDR3 DNA sequence: TGCGCCAGCAGCTTGAATTCAGGGACAGGGCGCGAGCAGTACTTC. V and J are TRBV5-1 and TRBJ2-7, with TRBD1 matching over 9 bases. There are 15 residues in the CDR3. From germline, CDR1 is SGHRS and CDR2 YFSETQ. Trimming at V came to 1 base and at J to 6 bases, leaving 8 bases not matched to a gene.

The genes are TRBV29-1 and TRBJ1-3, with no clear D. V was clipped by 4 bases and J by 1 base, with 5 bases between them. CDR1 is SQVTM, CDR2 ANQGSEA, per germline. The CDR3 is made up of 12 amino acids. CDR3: CSVVRSGNTIYF. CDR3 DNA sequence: TGCAGCGTTGTAAGGTCTGGAAACACCATATATTTT.

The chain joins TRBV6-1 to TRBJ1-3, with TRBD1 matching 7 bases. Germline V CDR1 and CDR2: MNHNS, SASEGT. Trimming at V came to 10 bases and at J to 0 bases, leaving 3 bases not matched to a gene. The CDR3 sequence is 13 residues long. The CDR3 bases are TGTGCCACGGGACAGCACTCTGGAAACACCATATATTTT. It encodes CATGQHSGNTIYF.

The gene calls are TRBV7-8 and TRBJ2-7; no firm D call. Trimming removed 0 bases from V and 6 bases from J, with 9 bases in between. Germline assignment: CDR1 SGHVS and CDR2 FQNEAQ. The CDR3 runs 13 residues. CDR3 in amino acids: CASSLAGKTEQYF. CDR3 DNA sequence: TGTGCCAGCAGCTTAGCGGGTAAAACCGAGCAGTACTTC.

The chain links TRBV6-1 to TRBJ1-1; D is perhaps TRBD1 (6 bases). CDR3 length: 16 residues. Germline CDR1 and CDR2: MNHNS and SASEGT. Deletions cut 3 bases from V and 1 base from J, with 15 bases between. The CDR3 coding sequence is TGTGCCAGCAGTGACGCAGGGGCGTTGGGGAACACTGAAGCTTTCTTT. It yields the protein CASSDAGALGNTEAFF.